This T cell receptor (beta chain) is drawn from a study of response to subunit inactivated influenza vaccine (dated by TCRdb to 2016 to 2019). General notes on the study: Deep quantitative profiling of the T cell receptor repertoire was used in the study to follow responses to a trivalent subunit inactivated influenza vaccine. General study outcomes and caveats: The authors proposed that each seasonal influenza vaccination may bring in only a limited number of new T cells.

Library generation was performed with RT-PCR. The sequencer was an Illumina HiSeq 2500. TCRdb passed the public sequencing reads through fastp at Q25 and MiXCR, retaining productive beta sequences. Entries that share a CDR3 protein sequence are merged under the most common genes and DNA. The sample profile shows roughly 760,000 distinct CDR3 sequences; 21% of them were found once. More than 8.5% of the sample is taken by the ten largest. Counted from cysteine to phenylalanine, this CDR3 has 19 amino acids. Only the CDR3 region is kept as DNA, spanning 57 bases read in frame from base 1. Germline trimming amounts to 0 bases on V and 4 bases on J, with 16 as the count of junction bases outside the gene matches. Via the germline V gene, CDR1 is SGHRS and CDR2 YFSETQ. This clonotype was detected only a few times. It has no known antigen specificity. Base qualities are missing; no much larger clone stands one base away.

This receptor was identified in a man over 45 who received an inactivated influenza vaccine. Donor details come from another sample of the same person, matched by shared clones. The material sequenced was PBMCs from blood, taken roughly 5 days after vaccination. This receptor chain uses TRBV5-1 and TRBJ2-5, and 9 junctional nucleotides match TRBD2. The DNA sequence is as follows: TGCGCCAGCAGCTTGGCCAAGTCCGCGGGGGGGCCAGGTCGAGAGACCCAGTACTTC. It encodes CASSLAKSAGGPGRETQYF.